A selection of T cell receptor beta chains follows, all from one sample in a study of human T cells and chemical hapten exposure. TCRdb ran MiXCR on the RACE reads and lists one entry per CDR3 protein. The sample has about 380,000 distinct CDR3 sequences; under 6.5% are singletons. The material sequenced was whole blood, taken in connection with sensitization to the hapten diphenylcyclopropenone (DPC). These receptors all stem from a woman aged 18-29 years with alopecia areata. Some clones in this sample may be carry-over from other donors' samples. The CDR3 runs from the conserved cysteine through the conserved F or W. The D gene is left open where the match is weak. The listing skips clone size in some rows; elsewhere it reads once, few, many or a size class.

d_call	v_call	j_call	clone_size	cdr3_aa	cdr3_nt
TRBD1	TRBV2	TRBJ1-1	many	CAVMPPGTVEAFF	TGTGCCGTGATGCCTCCCGGGACAGTCGAAGCTTTCTTT
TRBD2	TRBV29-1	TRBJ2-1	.	CSVPTSGGQSSYNEQFF	TGCAGCGTTCCGACTAGCGGGGGCCAGAGCTCCTACAATGAGCAGTTCTTC
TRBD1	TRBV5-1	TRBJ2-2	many	CASSPLAGQGSAGELFF	TGCGCCAGCAGTCCTTTAGCCGGACAGGGGAGCGCCGGGGAGCTGTTTTTT
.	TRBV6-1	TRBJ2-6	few	CASRDAMSGANVLTF	TGTGCCAGCCGTGATGCGATGAGTGGGGCCAACGTCCTGACTTTC
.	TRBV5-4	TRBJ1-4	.	CASRMNTPGQTKSEKLFF	TGTGCCAGCAGGATGAACACTCCCGGACAGACAAAATCGGAAAAACTGTTTTTT
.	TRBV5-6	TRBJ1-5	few	CASSSAYEGGNQPQHF	TGTGCCAGCAGCTCGGCGTACGAGGGCGGCAATCAGCCCCAGCATTTT
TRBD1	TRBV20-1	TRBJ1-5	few	CSAGGTANQPQHF	TGCAGTGCGGGCGGGACAGCGAATCAGCCCCAGCATTTT
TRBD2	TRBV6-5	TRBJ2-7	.	CASSYRGGARLYEQYF	TGTGCCAGCAGTTACCGGGGGGGGGCGCGTCTCTACGAGCAGTACTTC
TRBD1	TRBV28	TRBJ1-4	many	CASSFIRQGNEKLFF	TGTGCCAGCAGTTTCATAAGACAGGGGAATGAAAAACTGTTTTTT
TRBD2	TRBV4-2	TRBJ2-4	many	CASSQGRGVGKNIQYF	TGTGCCAGCAGCCAAGGCCGGGGGGTAGGCAAAAACATTCAGTACTTC
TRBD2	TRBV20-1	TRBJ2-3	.	CSARSSGGANTQYF	TGCAGTGCTAGAAGTAGCGGGGGGGCGAATACGCAGTATTTT
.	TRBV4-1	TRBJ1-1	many	CASSQASASMNTEAFF	TGCGCCAGCAGCCAAGCATCGGCCAGCATGAACACTGAAGCTTTCTTT
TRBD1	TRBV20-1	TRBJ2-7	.	CSARDLAGGAYEQYF	TGCAGTGCTAGAGATCTGGCAGGGGGAGCCTACGAGCAGTACTTC
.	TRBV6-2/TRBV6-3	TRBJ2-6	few	CASLDGTGANVLTF	TGTGCCAGCTTAGACGGGACTGGGGCCAACGTCCTGACTTTC
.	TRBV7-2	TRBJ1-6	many	CASSLDRNRSPLHF	TGTGCCAGCAGCTTAGACCGAAACCGTTCACCCCTCCACTTT
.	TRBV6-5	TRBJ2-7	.	CASRLQTEQYF	TGTGCCAGCAGATTGCAGACGGAGCAGTACTTC
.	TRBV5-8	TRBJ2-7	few	CASSRDPAYEQYF	TGTGCCAGCAGCCGAGACCCAGCCTACGAGCAGTACTTC
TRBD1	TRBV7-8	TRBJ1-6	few	CASRSGTGISPLHF	TGTGCCAGCAGATCCGGGACAGGGATCTCACCCCTCCACTTT
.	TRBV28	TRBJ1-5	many	CASSLDLSLNQPQHF	TGTGCCAGCAGTTTGGACTTGTCCCTAAATCAGCCCCAGCATTTT
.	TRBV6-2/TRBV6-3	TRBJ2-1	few	CASSQSGFFYNEQFF	TGTGCCAGCAGTCAATCGGGGTTTTTCTACAATGAGCAGTTCTTC
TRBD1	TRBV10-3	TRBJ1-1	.	CAISRGTGDTEAFF	TGTGCCATCAGTAGGGGGACAGGGGACACTGAAGCTTTCTTT
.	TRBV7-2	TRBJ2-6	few	CASQAVSGANVLTF	TGTGCCAGTCAGGCAGTCTCTGGGGCCAACGTCCTGACTTTC
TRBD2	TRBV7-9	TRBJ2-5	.	CASSSGLAGSRTQYF	TGTGCCAGCAGCTCGGGACTAGCGGGCTCGAGGACCCAGTACTTC
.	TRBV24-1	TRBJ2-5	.	CATSDHRRLETQYF	TGTGCCACCAGTGATCACCGCCGATTGGAGACCCAGTACTTC
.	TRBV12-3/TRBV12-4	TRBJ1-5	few	CASSPGGGYQPQHF	TGTGCCAGCAGTCCGGGCGGGGGGTATCAGCCCCAGCATTTT
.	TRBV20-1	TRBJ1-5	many	CSARGGWQPQHF	TGCAGTGCTAGAGGGGGTTGGCAGCCCCAGCATTTT
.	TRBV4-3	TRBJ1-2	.	CASSQDQAPVILAGLDGYTF	TGCGCCAGCAGCCAAGATCAAGCTCCAGTGATCTTGGCAGGGCTTGATGGCTACACCTTC
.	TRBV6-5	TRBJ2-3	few	CASSYSKRAPDTQYF	TGTGCCAGCAGTTACTCGAAGAGGGCCCCAGATACGCAGTATTTT
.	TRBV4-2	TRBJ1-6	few	CASREGQPNSPLHF	TGTGCCAGCAGGGAAGGACAGCCAAATTCACCCCTCCACTTT
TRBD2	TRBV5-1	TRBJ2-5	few	CASSLGLGSGGLETQYF	TGCGCCAGCAGCTTGGGGCTGGGAAGCGGGGGGCTGGAGACCCAGTACTTC
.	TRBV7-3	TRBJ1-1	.	CASTEARDTEAFF	TGTGCCAGCACCGAGGCCAGGGACACTGAAGCTTTCTTT
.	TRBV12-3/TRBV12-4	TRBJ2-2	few	CASSLLAYTGELFF	TGTGCCAGCAGTTTATTGGCGTACACCGGGGAGCTGTTTTTT
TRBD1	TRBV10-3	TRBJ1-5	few	CAISVQGDQPQHF	TGTGCCATCAGTGTTCAGGGGGATCAGCCCCAGCATTTT
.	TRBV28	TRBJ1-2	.	CASSLFSGREGGYTF	TGTGCCAGCAGTTTATTCTCGGGCAGGGAGGGTGGCTACACCTTC